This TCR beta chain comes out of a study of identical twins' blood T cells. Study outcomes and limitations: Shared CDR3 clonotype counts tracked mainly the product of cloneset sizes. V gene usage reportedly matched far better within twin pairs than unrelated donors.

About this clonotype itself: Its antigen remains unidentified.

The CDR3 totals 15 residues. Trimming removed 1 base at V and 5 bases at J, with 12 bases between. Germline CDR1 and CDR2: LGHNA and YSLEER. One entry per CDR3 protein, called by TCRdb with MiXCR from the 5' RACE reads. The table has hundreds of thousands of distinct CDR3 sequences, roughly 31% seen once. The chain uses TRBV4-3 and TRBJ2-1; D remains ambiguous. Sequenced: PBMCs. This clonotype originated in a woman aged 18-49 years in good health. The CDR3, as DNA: TGCGCCAGCAGCCAAGGGTTGAGAAGGGACAATGAGCAGTTCTTC. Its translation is CASSQGLRRDNEQFF.